A selection of T cell receptor beta chains follows, all from one sample in a study of T cell responses to AZD1222 COVID-19 vaccine. Profiled with immunoSEQ multiplex PCR; TCRdb holds only in-frame clones, not every one. The data contain about 160,000 clones, 80% to 90% of them singletons. This material consisted of peripheral blood, taken on day 0 of AZD1222 vaccination. The receptors originated from an adult in good health. The CDR3 runs from the conserved cysteine through the conserved F or W. Each record gives: clone size, J gene, D gene, V gene, CDR3 protein, CDR3 DNA. The D gene is left open where the match is weak. The size field is filled for only some rows; it gives once, few, many or a size class.

clone_size: few
j_call: TRBJ1-4
d_call: TRBD1
v_call: TRBV7-8
cdr3_aa: CASGRDRGNEKLFF
cdr3_nt: TGTGCCAGCGGCAGGGACAGGGGTAATGAAAAACTGTTTTTT

clone_size: .
j_call: TRBJ1-5
d_call: .
v_call: TRBV7-2
cdr3_aa: CASSLARGPHQPQHF
cdr3_nt: TGTGCCAGCAGCTTAGCGCGGGGACCTCACCAGCCCCAGCATTTT

clone_size: .
j_call: TRBJ2-7
d_call: .
v_call: TRBV30
cdr3_aa: CAWSYRAGYSYEQYF
cdr3_nt: TGTGCCTGGAGTTATAGGGCAGGGTATAGCTACGAGCAGTACTTC

clone_size: .
j_call: TRBJ1-1
d_call: TRBD1
v_call: TRBV20-1
cdr3_aa: CSASWRGTGSTEAFF
cdr3_nt: TGCAGTGCTAGTTGGCGGGGGACAGGGAGCACTGAAGCTTTCTTT

clone_size: .
j_call: TRBJ2-1
d_call: .
v_call: TRBV11-2
cdr3_aa: CASSFLQAQYNEQFF
cdr3_nt: TGTGCCAGCAGCTTCCTTCAGGCCCAGTACAATGAGCAGTTCTTC

clone_size: few
j_call: TRBJ1-5
d_call: TRBD1
v_call: TRBV6-5
cdr3_aa: CASGTGNNQPQHF
cdr3_nt: TGTGCCAGCGGGACAGGGAACAATCAGCCCCAGCATTTT

clone_size: .
j_call: TRBJ1-1
d_call: TRBD1
v_call: TRBV7-6
cdr3_aa: CASSLGGQGGTEAFF
cdr3_nt: TGTGCCAGCAGCTTAGGGGGACAGGGGGGCACTGAAGCTTTCTTT

clone_size: .
j_call: TRBJ1-4
d_call: .
v_call: TRBV6-2/TRBV6-3
cdr3_aa: CASSYRQNEKLFF
cdr3_nt: TGTGCCAGCAGTTACAGGCAGAATGAAAAACTGTTTTTT

clone_size: .
j_call: TRBJ2-7
d_call: .
v_call: TRBV7-9
cdr3_aa: CASSLASSYEQYF
cdr3_nt: TGTGCCAGCAGCTTAGCGTCGAGCTACGAGCAGTACTTC

clone_size: .
j_call: TRBJ2-7
d_call: .
v_call: TRBV29-1
cdr3_aa: CSVASDSYEQYF
cdr3_nt: TGCAGCGTTGCCAGTGACTCCTACGAGCAGTACTTC

clone_size: .
j_call: TRBJ2-1
d_call: .
v_call: TRBV7-2
cdr3_aa: CASSVGIGNEQFF
cdr3_nt: TGTGCCAGCAGCGTCGGGATCGGCAATGAGCAGTTCTTC